The clone carrying this TCR beta chain has at least ten counts. Its antigen is unknown. The record originates from a study of T cell repertoires in cytomegalovirus infection. Overall study context: Recently identified HLA-C-restricted CMV epitopes were among the peptides used. Public signatures in TCR beta pointed to CMV infection and matching HLA type. Study outcomes and limitations: Accumulated public TCR beta family frequency recognized individuals carrying CMV together with the relevant HLA. HLA-C-restricted TCR beta clonotypes specific for CMV led the ex vivo response.

Germline CDR1 SGHTA, CDR2 FQGTGA. V was shortened by 8 bases and J by 2 bases, with 10 bases between the two germline ends. CDR3 size: 13 residues. Each CDR3 protein gets one entry after TCRdb re-called the reads with MiXCR. Among hundreds of thousands of distinct CDR3 sequences listed, around a third were seen once. The source was cultured CD8+ T cells from PBMCs, collected from culture after CMV antigen stimulation. V usage is TRBV7-3 and J usage is TRBJ1-3; D remains ambiguous. The clonotype comes from a human donor in good health (CMV status not recorded). Some clones in this sample may be carry-over from other donors' samples. The DNA of the CDR3 is TGTGCCAGCTCGCCAGGACCTGGAAACACCATATATTTT. It codes for CASSPGPGNTIYF.